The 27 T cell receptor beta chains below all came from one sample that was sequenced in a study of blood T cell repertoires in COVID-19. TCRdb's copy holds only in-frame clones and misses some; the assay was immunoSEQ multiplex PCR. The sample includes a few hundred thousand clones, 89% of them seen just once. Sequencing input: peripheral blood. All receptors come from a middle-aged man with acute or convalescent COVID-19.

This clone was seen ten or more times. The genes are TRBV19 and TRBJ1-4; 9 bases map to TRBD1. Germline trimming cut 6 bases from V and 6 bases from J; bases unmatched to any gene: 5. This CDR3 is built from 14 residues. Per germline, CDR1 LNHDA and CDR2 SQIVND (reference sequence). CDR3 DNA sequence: TGTGCCAGTAGCTCCGGGACAGGGTATGAAAAACTGTTTTTT. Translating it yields CASSSGTGYEKLFF.

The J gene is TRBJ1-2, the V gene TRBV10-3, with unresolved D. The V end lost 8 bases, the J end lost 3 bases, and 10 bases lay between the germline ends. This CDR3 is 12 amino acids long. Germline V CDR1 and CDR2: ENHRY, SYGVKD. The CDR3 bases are TGTGCCATCCAGGATGGGTACTATGGCTACACCTTC. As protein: CAIQDGYYGYTF.

The CDR3 nucleotides read TGTGCCAGCTCACCATCACTTCTCCCCACCGGGGAGCTGTTTTTT. It codes for CASSPSLLPTGELFF. The rearrangement links TRBV18 to TRBJ2-2; D gene uncertain. Trimming cost V 2 bases and J 4 bases, with 11 bases left between them. The CDR3 has 15 amino acids. Germline V gene sequence: CDR1 KGHSH, CDR2 LQKENI.

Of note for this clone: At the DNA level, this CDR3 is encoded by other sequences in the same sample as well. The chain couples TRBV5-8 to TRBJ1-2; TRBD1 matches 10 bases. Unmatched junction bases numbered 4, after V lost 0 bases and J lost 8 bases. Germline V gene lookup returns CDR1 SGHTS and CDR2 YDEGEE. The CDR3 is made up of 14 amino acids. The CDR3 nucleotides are TGTGCCAGCAGCTTGGCCGGACAGGGGGGCGGCTACACCTTC. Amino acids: CASSLAGQGGGYTF.

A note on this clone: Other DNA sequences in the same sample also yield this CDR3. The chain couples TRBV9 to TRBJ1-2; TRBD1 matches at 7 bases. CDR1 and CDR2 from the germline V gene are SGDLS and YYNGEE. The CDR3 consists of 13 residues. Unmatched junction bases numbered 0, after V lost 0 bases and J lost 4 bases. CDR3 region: CASSVDRGYGYTF. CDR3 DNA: TGTGCCAGCAGCGTAGACAGGGGCTATGGCTACACCTTC.

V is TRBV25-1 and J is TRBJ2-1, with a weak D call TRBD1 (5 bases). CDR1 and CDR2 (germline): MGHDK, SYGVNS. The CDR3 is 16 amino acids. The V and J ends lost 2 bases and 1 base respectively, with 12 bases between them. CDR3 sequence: CASSERQGASYNEQFF. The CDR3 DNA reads TGTGCCAGCAGTGAAAGGCAGGGTGCATCCTACAATGAGCAGTTCTTC.

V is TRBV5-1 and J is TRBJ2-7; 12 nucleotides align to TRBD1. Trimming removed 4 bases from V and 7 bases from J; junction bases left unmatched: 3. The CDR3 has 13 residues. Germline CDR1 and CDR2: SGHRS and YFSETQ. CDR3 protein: CASSRDRGLEQYF. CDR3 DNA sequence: TGCGCCAGCAGCCGGGACAGGGGGCTAGAGCAGTACTTC. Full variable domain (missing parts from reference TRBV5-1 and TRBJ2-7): KAGVTQTPRYLIKTRGQQVTLSCSPISGHRSVSWYQQTPGQGLQFLFEYFSETQRNKGNFPGRFSGRQFSNSRSEMNVSTLELGDSALYLCASSRDRGLEQYFGPGTRLTVT.

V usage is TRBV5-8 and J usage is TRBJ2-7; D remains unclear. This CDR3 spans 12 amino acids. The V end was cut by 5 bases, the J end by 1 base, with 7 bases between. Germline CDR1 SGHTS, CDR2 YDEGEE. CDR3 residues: CASRRSSYEQYF. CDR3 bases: TGTGCCAGCAGGAGATCGTCCTACGAGCAGTACTTC.

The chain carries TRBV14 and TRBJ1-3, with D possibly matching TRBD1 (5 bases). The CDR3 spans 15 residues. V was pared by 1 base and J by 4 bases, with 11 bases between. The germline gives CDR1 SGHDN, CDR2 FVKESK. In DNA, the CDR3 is TGTGCCAGCAGCCAAGCCCAGGGATCCGGAAACACCATATATTTT. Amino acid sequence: CASSQAQGSGNTIYF. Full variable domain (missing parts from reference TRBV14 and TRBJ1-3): EAGVTQFPSHSVIEKGQTVTLRCDPISGHDNLYWYRRVMGKEIKFLLHFVKESKQDESGMPNNRFLAERTGGTYSTLKVQPAELEDSGVYFCASSQAQGSGNTIYFGEGSWLTVV.

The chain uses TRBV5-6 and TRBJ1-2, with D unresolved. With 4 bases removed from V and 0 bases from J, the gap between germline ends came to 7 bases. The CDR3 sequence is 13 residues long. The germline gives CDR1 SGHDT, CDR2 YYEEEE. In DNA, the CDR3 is TGTGCCAGCAGCCCCGGTTCTAACTATGGCTACACCTTC. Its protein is CASSPGSNYGYTF.

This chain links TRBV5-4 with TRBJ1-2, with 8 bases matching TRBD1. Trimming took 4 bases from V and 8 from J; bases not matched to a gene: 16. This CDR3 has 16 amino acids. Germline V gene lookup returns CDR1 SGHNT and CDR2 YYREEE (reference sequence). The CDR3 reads CASSLPVRKTGVGYTF. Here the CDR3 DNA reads TGTGCCAGCAGCCTCCCCGTTCGGAAGACAGGGGTCGGCTACACCTTC.

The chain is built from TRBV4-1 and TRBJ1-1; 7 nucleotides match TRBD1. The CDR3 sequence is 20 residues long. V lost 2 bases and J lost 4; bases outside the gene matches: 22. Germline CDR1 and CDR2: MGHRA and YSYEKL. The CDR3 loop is CASSQRGRQVGNVGTTEAFF. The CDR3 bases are TGCGCCAGCAGCCAAAGGGGGCGGCAGGTGGGGAACGTGGGGACCACTGAAGCTTTCTTT.

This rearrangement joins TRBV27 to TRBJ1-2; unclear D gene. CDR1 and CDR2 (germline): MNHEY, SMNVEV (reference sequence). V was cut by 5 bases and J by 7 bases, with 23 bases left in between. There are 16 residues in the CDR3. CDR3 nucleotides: TGTGCCAGCAGTCCCCTCGGAGTCTTTTACGCCGGTGGCTACACCTTC. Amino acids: CASSPLGVFYAGGYTF.

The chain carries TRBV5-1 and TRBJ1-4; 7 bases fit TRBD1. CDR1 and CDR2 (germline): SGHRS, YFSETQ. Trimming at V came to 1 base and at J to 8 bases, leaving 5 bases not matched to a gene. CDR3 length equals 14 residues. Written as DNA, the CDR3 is TGCGCCAGCAGCTTGCAGGGACAGACAGAAAAACTGTTTTTT. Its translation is CASSLQGQTEKLFF.

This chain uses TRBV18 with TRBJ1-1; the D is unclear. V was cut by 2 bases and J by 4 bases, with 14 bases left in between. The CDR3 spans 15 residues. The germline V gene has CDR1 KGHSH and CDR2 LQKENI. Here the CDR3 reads CASSPLSTGGTEAFF. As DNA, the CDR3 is TGTGCCAGCTCACCATTATCTACGGGTGGCACTGAAGCTTTCTTT.

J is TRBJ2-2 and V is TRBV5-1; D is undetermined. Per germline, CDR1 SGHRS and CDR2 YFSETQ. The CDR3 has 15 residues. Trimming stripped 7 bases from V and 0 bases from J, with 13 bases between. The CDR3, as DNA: TGCGCCAGCCTCCGTGGCTCCTCGAACACCGGGGAGCTGTTTTTT. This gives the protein CASLRGSSNTGELFF. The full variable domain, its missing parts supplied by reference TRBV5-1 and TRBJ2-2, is KAGVTQTPRYLIKTRGQQVTLSCSPISGHRSVSWYQQTPGQGLQFLFEYFSETQRNKGNFPGRFSGRQFSNSRSEMNVSTLELGDSALYLCASLRGSSNTGELFFGEGSRLTVL.

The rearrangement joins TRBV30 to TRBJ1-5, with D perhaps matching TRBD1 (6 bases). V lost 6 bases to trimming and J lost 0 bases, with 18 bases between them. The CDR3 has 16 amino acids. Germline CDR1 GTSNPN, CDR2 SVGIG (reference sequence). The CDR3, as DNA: TGTGCCTGCGGAGGGGAGGGGGGGGCTAGCAATCAGCCCCAGCATTTT. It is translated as CACGGEGGASNQPQHF.

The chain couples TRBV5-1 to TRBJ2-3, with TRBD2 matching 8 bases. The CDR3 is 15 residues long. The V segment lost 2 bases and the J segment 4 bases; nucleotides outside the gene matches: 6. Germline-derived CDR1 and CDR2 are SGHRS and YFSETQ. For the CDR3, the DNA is TGCGCCAGCAGCTTTTCGACTAGCGCTGCAGATACGCAGTATTTT. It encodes CASSFSTSAADTQYF.

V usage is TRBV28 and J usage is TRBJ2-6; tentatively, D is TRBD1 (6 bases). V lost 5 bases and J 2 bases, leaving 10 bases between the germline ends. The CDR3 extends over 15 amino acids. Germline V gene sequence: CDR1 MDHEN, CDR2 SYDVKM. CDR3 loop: CASSQQGTGANVLTF. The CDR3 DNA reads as TGTGCCAGCAGTCAACAGGGTACTGGGGCCAACGTCCTGACTTTC.

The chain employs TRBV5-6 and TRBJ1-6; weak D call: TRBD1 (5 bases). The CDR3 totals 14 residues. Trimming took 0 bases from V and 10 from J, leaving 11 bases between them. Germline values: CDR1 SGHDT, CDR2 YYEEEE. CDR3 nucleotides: TGTGCCAGCAGCTTGGTAGGGGTAGGCTCACCCCTCCACTTT. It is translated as CASSLVGVGSPLHF.

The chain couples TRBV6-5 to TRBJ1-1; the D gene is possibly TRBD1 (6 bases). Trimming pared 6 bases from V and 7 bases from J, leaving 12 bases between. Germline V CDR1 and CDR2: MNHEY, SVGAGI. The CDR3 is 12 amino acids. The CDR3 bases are TGTGCCAGCAGCACAGGGAGGGTTGAAGCTTTCTTT. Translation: CASSTGRVEAFF.

CDR3 protein: CASSRQGVSDTQYF. The CDR3 DNA reads TGTGCCAGTAGTAGACAGGGGGTATCAGATACGCAGTATTTT. The chain couples TRBV19 to TRBJ2-3; 9 positions match TRBD1. The germline CDR1 and CDR2 sequences are LNHDA and SQIVND (reference sequence). V lost 4 bases and J lost 4; bases outside the gene matches: 3. This CDR3 has 14 residues.

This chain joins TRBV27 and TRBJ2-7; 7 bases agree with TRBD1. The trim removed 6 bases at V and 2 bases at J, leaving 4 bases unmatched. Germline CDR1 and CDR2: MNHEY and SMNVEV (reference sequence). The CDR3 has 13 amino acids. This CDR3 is CASRSGTAYEQYF. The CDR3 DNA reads TGTGCCAGCAGGTCGGGGACAGCCTACGAGCAGTACTTC.

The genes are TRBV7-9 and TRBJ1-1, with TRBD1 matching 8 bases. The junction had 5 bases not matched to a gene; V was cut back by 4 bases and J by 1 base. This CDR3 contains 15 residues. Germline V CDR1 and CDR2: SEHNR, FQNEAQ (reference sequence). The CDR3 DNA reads TGTGCCAGCAGCTCGCCGGACAGGGAGAACACTGAAGCTTTCTTT. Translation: CASSSPDRENTEAFF.

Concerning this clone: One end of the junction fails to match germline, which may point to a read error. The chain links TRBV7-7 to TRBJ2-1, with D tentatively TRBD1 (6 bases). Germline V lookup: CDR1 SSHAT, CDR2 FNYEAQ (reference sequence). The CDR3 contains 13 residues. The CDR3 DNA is TGTGCTAGCAGCCAAGAGAGGGGGAATGAGCAGTTCTTC. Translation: CASSQERGNEQFF.

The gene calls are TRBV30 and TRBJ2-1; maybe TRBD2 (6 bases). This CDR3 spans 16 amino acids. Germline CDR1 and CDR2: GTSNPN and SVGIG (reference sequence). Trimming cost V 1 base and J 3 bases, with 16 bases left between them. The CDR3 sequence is CAWSAGPGLGYNEQFF. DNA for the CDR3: TGTGCCTGGAGTGCCGGGCCGGGACTCGGCTACAATGAGCAGTTCTTC.

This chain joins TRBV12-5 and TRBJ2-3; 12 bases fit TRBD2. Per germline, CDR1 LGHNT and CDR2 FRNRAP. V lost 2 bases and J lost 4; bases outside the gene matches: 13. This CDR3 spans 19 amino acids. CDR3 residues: CASGLPVASGGAMADTQYF. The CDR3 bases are TGTGCTAGTGGTTTGCCCGTGGCTAGCGGGGGGGCCATGGCAGATACGCAGTATTTT.